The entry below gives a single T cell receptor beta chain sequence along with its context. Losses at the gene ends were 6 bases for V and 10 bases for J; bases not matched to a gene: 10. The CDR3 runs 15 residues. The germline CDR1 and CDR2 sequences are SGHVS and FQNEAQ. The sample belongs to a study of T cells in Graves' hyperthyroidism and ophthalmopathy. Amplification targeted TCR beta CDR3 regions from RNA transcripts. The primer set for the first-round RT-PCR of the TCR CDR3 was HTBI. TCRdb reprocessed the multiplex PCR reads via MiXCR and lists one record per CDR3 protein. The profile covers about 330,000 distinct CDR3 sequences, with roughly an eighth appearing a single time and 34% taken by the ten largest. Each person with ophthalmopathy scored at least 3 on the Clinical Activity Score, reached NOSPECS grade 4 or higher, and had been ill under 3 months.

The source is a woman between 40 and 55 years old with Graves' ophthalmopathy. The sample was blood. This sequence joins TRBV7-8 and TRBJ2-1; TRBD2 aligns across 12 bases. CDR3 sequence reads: CASSSLAGGPREQFF. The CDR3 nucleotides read TGTGCCAGCAGTTCCCTAGCGGGAGGGCCGAGAGAGCAGTTCTTC. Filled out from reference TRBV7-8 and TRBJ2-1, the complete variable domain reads GAGVSQSPRYKVAKRGQDVALRCDPISGHVSLFWYQQALGQGPEFLTYFQNEAQLDKSGLPSDRFFAERPEGSVSTLKIQRTQQEDSAVYLCASSSLAGGPREQFFGPGTRLTVL.